This T cell receptor beta chain was sequenced during a study of T cells in localized non-small cell lung cancer. Points from the study as a whole: It was uninvolved adjacent lung that showed the highest T cell clonality, exceeding tumor. Patients showing higher blood T cell density tended to see longer overall survival. Because only a single region of the tumor was sequenced, heterogeneity remains possible. A median approximately 53 of the top 100 tumor clones appeared in adjacent lung.

Concerning this clone itself: The antigen is unknown.

Clones were read by immunoSEQ multiplex PCR, and TCRdb kept only the in-frame ones, dropping some. This table has 20,000 or so clones, approximately 90% appearing once. Germline CDR1 and CDR2: GTSNPN and SVGIG (reference sequence). V was trimmed by 2 bases and J by 4 bases, leaving 14 bases between them. This CDR3 contains 14 residues. The sequences come from peripheral blood, collected before any cancer treatment. The sequence derives from a woman aged 40 to 75 with stage I lung adenocarcinoma. J is TRBJ1-2 and V is TRBV30; the D gene is possibly TRBD1 (6 bases). CDR3 bases: TGTGCCTGGAGTTTAACAGGGAGGGGCTATGGCTACACCTTC. This translates into CAWSLTGRGYGYTF.